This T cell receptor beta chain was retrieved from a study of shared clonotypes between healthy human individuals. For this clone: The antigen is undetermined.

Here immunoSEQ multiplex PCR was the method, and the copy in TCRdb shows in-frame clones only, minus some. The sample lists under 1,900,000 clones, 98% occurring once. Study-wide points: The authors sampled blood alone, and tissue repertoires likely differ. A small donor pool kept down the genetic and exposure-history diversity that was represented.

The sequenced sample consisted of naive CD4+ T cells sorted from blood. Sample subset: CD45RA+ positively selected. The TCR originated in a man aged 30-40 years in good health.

The CDR3 DNA follows: TGTGCCAGTAGTCAAGGGGGGTCCGGGCAGTACTTC. Translating gives CASSQGGSGQYF. The V gene is TRBV19, the J gene TRBJ2-7; D is perhaps TRBD1 or TRBD2 (6 bases each). CDR1 is LNHDA and CDR2 is SQIVND in the germline V gene (reference sequence). The CDR3 is made up of 12 amino acids. V was shortened by 5 bases and J by 9 bases, with 14 bases between the two germline ends. Looking up the rest from reference TRBV19 and TRBJ2-7 gives the full variable domain: DGGITQSPKYLFRKEGQNVTLSCEQNLNHDAMYWYRQDPGQGLRLIYYSQIVNDFQKGDIAEGYSVSREKKESFPLTVTSAQKNPTAFYLCASSQGGSGQYFGPGTRLTVT.